This TCR beta chain was sequenced in a study of cytomegalovirus exposure and HLA in healthy donors. On this clone itself: Its target is unknown.

V dropped 5 bases and J dropped 3 bases, with 16 bases sitting between them. This CDR3 contains 15 residues. The germline V gene has CDR1 LNHNV and CDR2 YYDKDF (reference sequence). Points from the study as a whole: The analysis excluded some indistinguishable V segments, including TRBV6-2 and TRBV6-3.

The PCR ran on 60 Vbeta and 13 Jbeta primers. Libraries were prepared by immunoSEQ multiplex PCR; TCRdb keeps only in-frame clonotypes and omits some of them. The top ten hold around 6.3% of the sample, which has over 130,000 clones, roughly 66% seen once. The chain is built from TRBV15 and TRBJ1-1; D remains unclear. The TCR was taken from a woman aged 55 to 70 in good health and CMV-seronegative. The sample taken for sequencing was PBMCs. This chain's CDR3 is CATSLEAVMDTEAFF. The CDR3 DNA sequence: TGTGCCACCAGCCTGGAGGCGGTTATGGACACTGAAGCTTTCTTT.